Detailed here is one TCR beta chain. PCR was performed using 60 Vbeta and 13 Jbeta primers. TCRdb keeps only in-frame clones here, not all; method: immunoSEQ multiplex PCR. The table records roughly 100,000 clones, roughly 85% of them present only once. This sample stems from a study of cytomegalovirus exposure and HLA in healthy donors. Study overall: The Caucasian-associated ancestry cluster held 80% to 90% of around 380 genotyped donors.

Germline V CDR1 and CDR2: WNHNN, SYGVQD (reference sequence). CDR3 length equals 14 residues. Trimming cost V 6 bases and J 4 bases, with 12 bases left between them. Material: PBMCs. This clonotype originated in a woman in her thirties or forties in good health and CMV-seronegative. The V gene is TRBV10-1, the J gene TRBJ2-2, with unresolved D. The CDR3 loop is CASRPSMSTGELFF. Here the CDR3 DNA reads TGCGCCAGCAGACCATCTATGAGCACCGGGGAGCTGTTTTTT.